The present T cell receptor (beta chain) was sequenced within a study of blood T cells in healthy people across ages. In the case of this clonotype: Its antigen is unidentified.

Findings and limits, study-wide: Samples with more naive T cells showed higher observed beta diversity. TCR beta diversity per million T cells fell roughly linearly with age.

A second roughly 6 to 12 cycle PCR used barcoded and J-beta primers. Via MiXCR, TCRdb re-called the 5' RACE reads, giving one row per CDR3 protein. The sample holds approximately 800,000 distinct CDR3 sequences; more than 50% are singletons and the top ten take 25% to 30%. The source is a man between 35 and 55 years old in good health. Sequenced sample: blood.

The CDR3 bases are TGTGCCAGCCGCCACAGGGTGTCCTTCCCTAGGGAGACCCAGTACTTC. The encoded protein is CASRHRVSFPRETQYF. The chain joins TRBV6-1 to TRBJ2-5; weak D call: TRBD1 (6 bases). Germline V CDR1 and CDR2: MNHNS, SASEGT. The CDR3 covers 16 residues. V was shortened by 8 bases and J by 5 bases, with 24 bases between the two germline ends.